This T cell receptor beta chain was found in a study of cytomegalovirus exposure and HLA in healthy donors. With 60 Vbeta and 13 Jbeta primers, the PCR was carried out. TCRdb's copy holds only in-frame clones and misses some; the assay was immunoSEQ multiplex PCR. This sample yields 95,000 to 100,000 clones, of which about 81% are seen a single time; around 9.3% belongs to the top ten. As concerns this clone: Its antigen is currently unknown.

Study-wide findings and caveats: In a later analysis, at a false discovery rate of 0.05, 17,000 or so TCR beta sequences were associated with HLA alleles. Most CMV-associated TCR beta chains appeared HLA-restricted in a later analysis. Analysis performed later showed TCR beta chains linked to HLA being more clonally expanded than equally common others.

The V gene's germline CDR1 is MNHEY and CDR2 SMNVEV (reference sequence). V lost 7 bases and J lost 7, with 20 bases in between. The CDR3 has 15 residues. This receptor was taken from a man aged 45-65 years in good health and CMV-seronegative. The J gene is TRBJ2-1, the V gene TRBV27; TRBD2 is a possible D gene (6 bases). The sample comprised PBMCs. CDR3 in amino acids: CASKAWSSVWNEQFF. The CDR3 bases are TGTGCCAGCAAGGCGTGGTCTAGCGTTTGGAATGAGCAGTTCTTC.